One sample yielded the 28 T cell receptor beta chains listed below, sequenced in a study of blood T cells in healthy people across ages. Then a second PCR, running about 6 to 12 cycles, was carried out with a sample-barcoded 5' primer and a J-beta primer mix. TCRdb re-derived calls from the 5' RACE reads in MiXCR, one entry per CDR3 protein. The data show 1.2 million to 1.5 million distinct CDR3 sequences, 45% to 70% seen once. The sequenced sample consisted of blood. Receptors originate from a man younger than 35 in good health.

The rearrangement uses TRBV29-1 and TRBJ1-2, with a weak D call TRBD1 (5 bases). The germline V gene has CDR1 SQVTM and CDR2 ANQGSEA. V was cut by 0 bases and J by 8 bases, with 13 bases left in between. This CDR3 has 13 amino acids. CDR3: CSVEEGLGDGYTF. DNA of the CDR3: TGCAGCGTTGAAGAAGGCCTCGGGGACGGCTACACCTTC.

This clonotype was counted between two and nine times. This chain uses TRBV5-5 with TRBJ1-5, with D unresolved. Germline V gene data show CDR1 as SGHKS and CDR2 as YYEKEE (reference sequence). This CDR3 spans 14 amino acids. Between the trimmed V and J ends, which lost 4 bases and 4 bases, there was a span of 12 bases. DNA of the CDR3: TGTGCCAGCAGCCCCATCATGGGGAATCAGCCCCAGCATTTT. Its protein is CASSPIMGNQPQHF.

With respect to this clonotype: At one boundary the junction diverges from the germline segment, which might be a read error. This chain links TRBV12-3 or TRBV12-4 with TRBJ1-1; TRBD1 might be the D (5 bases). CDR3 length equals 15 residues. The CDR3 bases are TGTGCCAGCAGTACCGGGGAGGGTCGGGGCACTGAGGCTTTCTTT. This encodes CASSTGEGRGTEAFF.

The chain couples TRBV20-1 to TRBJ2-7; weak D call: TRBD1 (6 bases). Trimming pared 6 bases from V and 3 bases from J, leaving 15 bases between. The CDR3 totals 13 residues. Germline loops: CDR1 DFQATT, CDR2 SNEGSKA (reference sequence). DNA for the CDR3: TGCAGTGCCATCGACAGGACGAGCTACGAGCAGTACTTC. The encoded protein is CSAIDRTSYEQYF.

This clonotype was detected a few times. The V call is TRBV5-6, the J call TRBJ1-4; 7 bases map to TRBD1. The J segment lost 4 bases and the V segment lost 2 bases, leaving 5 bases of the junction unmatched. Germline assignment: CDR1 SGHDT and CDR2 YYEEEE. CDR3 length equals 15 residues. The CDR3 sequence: CASSFGTDNNEKLFF. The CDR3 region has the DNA TGTGCCAGCAGCTTCGGGACAGATAATAATGAAAAACTGTTTTTT.

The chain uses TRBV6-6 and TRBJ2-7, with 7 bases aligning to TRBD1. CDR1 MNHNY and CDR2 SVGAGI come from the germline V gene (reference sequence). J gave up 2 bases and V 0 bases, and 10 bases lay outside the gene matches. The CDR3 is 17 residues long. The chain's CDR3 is CASSYSKGAGRTYEQYF. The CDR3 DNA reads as TGTGCCAGCAGTTACTCGAAGGGGGCTGGGCGCACCTACGAGCAGTACTTC.

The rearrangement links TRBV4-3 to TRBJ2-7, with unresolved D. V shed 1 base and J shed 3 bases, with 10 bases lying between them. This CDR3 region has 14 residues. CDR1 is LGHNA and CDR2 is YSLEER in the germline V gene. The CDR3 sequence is CASSQVIMGYEQYF. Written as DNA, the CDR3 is TGCGCCAGCAGCCAAGTAATAATGGGCTACGAGCAGTACTTC.

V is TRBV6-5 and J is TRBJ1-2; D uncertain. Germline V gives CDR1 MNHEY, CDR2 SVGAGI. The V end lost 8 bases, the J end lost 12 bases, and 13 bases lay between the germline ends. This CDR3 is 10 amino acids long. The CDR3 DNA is TGTGCCAGCCCCACTGGACGCCACACCTTC. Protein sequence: CASPTGRHTF.

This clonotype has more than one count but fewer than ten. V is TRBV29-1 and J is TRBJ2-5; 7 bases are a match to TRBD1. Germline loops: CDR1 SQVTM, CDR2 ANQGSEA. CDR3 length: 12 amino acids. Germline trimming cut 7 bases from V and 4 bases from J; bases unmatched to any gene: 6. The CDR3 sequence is CSATGEGETQYF. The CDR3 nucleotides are TGCAGCGCTACAGGGGAAGGAGAGACCCAGTACTTC.

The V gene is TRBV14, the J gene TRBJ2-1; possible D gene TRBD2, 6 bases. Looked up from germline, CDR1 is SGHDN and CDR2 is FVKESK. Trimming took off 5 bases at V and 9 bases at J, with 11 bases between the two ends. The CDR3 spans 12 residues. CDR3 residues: CASSISEGEQFF. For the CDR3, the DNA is TGTGCCAGCAGCATCTCGGAGGGTGAGCAGTTCTTC.

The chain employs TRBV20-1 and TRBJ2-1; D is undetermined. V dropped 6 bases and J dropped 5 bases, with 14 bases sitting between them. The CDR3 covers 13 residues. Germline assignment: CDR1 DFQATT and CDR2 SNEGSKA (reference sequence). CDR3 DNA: TGCAGTGCCCTTCGCGGCACAAACAATGAGCAGTTCTTC. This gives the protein CSALRGTNNEQFF.

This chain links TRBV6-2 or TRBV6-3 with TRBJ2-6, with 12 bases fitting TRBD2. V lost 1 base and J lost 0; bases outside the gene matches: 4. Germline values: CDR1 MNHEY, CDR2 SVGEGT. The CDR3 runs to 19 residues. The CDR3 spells CASSYFRLAGDSGANVLTF. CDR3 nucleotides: TGTGCCAGCAGTTACTTTCGACTAGCGGGGGACTCTGGGGCCAACGTCCTGACTTTC.

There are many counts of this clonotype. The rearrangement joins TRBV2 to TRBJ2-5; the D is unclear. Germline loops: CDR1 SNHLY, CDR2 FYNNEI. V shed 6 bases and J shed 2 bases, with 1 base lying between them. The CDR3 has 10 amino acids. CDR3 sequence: CASRQETQYF. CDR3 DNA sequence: TGTGCCAGCAGACAAGAGACCCAGTACTTC.

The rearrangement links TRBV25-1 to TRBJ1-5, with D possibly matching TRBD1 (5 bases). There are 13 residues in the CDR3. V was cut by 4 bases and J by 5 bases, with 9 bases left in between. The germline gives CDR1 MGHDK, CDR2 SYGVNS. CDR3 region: CASSAWGDQPQHF. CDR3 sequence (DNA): TGTGCCAGCAGTGCTTGGGGCGATCAGCCCCAGCATTTT.

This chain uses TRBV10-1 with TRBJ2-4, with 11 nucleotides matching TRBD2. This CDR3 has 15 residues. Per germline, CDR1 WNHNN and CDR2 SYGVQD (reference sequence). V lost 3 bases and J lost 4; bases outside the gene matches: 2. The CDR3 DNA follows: TGCGCCAGCAGTGAATCTAGCGGGAGGAAAAACATTCAGTACTTC. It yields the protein CASSESSGRKNIQYF.

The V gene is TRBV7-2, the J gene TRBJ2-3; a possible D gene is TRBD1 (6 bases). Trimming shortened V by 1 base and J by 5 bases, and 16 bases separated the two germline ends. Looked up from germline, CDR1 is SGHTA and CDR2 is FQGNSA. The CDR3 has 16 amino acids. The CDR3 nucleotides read TGTGCCAGCAGCTTAGGCGGTCGCACAGGGATAGATACGCAGTATTTT. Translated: CASSLGGRTGIDTQYF.

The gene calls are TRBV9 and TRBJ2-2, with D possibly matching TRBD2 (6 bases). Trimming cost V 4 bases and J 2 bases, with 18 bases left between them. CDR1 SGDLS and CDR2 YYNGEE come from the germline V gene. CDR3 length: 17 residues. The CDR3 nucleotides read TGTGCCAGCAGCCCACGACATAGCGGAAGTAACACCGGGGAGCTGTTTTTT. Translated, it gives CASSPRHSGSNTGELFF.

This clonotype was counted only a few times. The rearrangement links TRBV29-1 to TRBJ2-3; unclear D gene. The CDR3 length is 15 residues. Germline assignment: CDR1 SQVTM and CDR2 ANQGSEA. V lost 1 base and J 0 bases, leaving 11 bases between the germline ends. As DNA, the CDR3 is TGCAGCGTTGAAGGATTGGTCAGGAGCACAGATACGCAGTATTTT. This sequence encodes CSVEGLVRSTDTQYF.

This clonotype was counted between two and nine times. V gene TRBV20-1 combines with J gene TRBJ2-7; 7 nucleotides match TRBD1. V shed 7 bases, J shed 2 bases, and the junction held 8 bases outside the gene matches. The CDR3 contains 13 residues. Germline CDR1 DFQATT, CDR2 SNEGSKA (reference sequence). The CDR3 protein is CSVPGQEPYEQYF. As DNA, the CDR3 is TGCAGTGTCCCTGGACAGGAGCCCTACGAGCAGTACTTC.

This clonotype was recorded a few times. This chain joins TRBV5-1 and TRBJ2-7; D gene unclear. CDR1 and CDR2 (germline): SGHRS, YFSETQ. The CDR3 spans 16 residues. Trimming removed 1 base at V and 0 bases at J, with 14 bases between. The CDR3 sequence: CASSLRRSASSYEQYF. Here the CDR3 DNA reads TGCGCCAGCAGCTTGCGTCGCAGTGCGAGCTCCTACGAGCAGTACTTC.

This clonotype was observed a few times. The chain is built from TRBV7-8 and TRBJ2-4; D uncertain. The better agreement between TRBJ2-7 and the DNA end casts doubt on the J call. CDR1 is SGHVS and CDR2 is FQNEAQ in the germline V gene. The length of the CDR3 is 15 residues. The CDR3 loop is CASSLGVDGTYEQYF. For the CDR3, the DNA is TGTGCCAGCAGCTTAGGCGTGGACGGCACCTACGAGCAGTACTTC.

CDR3 loop: CASSSQRGKLFF. The CDR3 nucleotides are TGTGCCAGCAGCTCCCAACGAGGGAAACTGTTTTTT. The chain is built from TRBV11-2 and TRBJ1-4; no definite D call. V shed 4 bases and J shed 11 bases, with 11 bases lying between them. The CDR3 consists of 12 residues. Germline CDR1 is SGHAT and CDR2 is FQNNGV.

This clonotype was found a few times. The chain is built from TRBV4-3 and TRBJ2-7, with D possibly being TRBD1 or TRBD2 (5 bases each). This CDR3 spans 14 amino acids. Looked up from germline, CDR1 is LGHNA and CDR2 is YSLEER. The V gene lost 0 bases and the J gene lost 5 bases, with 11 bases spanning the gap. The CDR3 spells CASSQEGPPNEQYF. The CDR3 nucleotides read TGCGCCAGCAGCCAAGAGGGACCGCCTAACGAGCAGTACTTC.

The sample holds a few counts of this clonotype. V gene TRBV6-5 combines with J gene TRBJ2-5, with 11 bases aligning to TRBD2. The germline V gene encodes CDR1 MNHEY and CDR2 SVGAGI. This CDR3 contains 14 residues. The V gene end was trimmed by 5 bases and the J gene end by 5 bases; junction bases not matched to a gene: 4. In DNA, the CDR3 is TGTGCCAGCAGTCCCTGGACTAGCGGGGAGACCCAGTACTTC. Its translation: CASSPWTSGETQYF.

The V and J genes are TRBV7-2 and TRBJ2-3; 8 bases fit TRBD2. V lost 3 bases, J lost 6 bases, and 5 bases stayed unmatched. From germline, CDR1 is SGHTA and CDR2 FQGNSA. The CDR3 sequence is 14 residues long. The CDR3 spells CASSFRGLADTQYF. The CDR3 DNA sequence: TGTGCCAGCAGCTTTAGAGGACTAGCTGATACGCAGTATTTT.

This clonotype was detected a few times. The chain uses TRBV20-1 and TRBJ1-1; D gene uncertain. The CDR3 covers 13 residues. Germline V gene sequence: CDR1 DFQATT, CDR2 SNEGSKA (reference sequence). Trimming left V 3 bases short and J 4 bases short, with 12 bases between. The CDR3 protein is CSASRGGSTEAFF. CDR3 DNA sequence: TGCAGTGCTAGCCGCGGAGGGTCCACTGAAGCTTTCTTT.

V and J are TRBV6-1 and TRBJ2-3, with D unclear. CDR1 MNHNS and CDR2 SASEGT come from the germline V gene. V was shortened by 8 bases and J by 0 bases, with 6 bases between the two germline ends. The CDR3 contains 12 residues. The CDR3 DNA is TGTGCCAGCGCTAGAAGCACAGATACGCAGTATTTT. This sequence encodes CASARSTDTQYF.

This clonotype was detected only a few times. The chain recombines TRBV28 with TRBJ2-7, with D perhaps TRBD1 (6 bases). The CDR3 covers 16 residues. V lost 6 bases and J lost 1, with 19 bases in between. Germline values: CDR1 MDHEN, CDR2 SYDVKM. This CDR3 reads CASRGHTGRESYEQYF. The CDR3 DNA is TGTGCCAGCAGGGGACACACCGGACGAGAGTCCTACGAGCAGTACTTC.